Shown below are 5 T cell receptor gamma chains from a single sample sequenced in a study of gamma delta lymphoproliferative disorders and STAT genes. Genomic DNA from isolated PBMCs served as the sequencing template. TCRdb re-analyzed the multiplex PCR reads via CATT. The sample gives about 1,600 gamma-chain clones, 8.5% to 10% of which show up once; 35% to 40% is in the top ten. The sample comprised blood. The receptors were gathered from a human donor in good health.

This clone is large. The gene calls are TRGV10 and TRGJ1 or TRGJ2. As TCRdb names no J gene, one was assigned here on the basis of a DNA match to germline. TRGV10 is annotated as an ORF whose role is uncertain. Losses at the gene ends were 8 bases for V and 11 bases for J; bases not matched to a gene: 7. The CDR3 has 10 residues. This CDR3 is CAAWDREKLF. The CDR3 DNA reads as TGTGCTGCGTGGGATAGGGAGAAACTCTTT.

By share, this clone counts as large. The chain carries TRGV9 and TRGJ1 or TRGJ2. The J gene, left out of TCRdb, was set here by checking the DNA against germline. Germline CDR1 GITISATS, CDR2 ISYDGTV (reference sequence). V dropped 2 bases and J dropped 3; count of bases not matched to a gene: 13. The CDR3 has 16 amino acids. The CDR3 loop reads CALWEAQWGFYYKKLF. The CDR3 DNA reads as TGTGCCTTGTGGGAGGCCCAATGGGGATTTTATTATAAGAAACTCTTT.

By sample fraction, this clone is medium-sized. The chain combines TRGV10 with TRGJ1 or TRGJ2. The J gene, left out of TCRdb, was set here by checking the DNA against germline. TRGV10 belongs to the ORF category, with a function that is uncertain. The CDR3 length is 13 residues. V lost 8 bases to trimming and J lost 6 bases; unmatched junction nucleotides: 11. CDR3 sequence reads: CAAWDRRSYKKLF. CDR3 nucleotides: TGTGCTGCGTGGGACCGGAGAAGTTATAAGAAACTCTTT.

Within the sample, this clone is medium-sized (0.01 to 0.1%). The V gene is TRGV9, the J gene TRGJ1 or TRGJ2. TCRdb offers no J gene call, so here the DNA was matched to germline to obtain one. Trimming removed 2 bases from V and 3 bases from J; junction bases left unmatched: 4. The V gene's germline CDR1 is GITISATS and CDR2 ISYDGTV (reference sequence). The CDR3 has 13 amino acids. This CDR3 reads CALWEAPYYKKLF. Here the CDR3 DNA reads TGTGCCTTGTGGGAGGCGCCTTATTATAAGAAACTCTTT.

Within the sample, this clone is medium-sized (0.01 to 0.1%). This chain links TRGV5 with TRGJ1 or TRGJ2. The J gene, missing from TCRdb, was assigned here through DNA to germline matching. Germline trimming cut 3 bases from V and 5 bases from J; bases unmatched to any gene: 4. This CDR3 has 12 amino acids. Germline CDR1 is VINAFY and CDR2 is YDVSNSKD. The CDR3 protein is CATWDGDYKKLF. In DNA, the CDR3 is TGTGCCACCTGGGACGGCGATTATAAGAAACTCTTT.